The 19 T cell receptor beta chains presented below share a single source sample, sequenced in a study of CD8+ T cells in alopecia areata (dated by TCRdb to about 2018). The library was generated by the immunoSEQ multiplex PCR assay. To provide template for TCR sequencing, every sample had RNA extracted and reverse transcribed into cDNA. The table was pulled from immuneACCESS by TCRdb, which kept in-frame rearrangements only. Such tables lose some clones; where checked, under half of the loss comes from unresolved V genes, and the rest has no known cause. Here the sample has 140,000 or so clones; around 62% occur a single time. Jointly, the top ten make up 36% of the sample. The specimen sequenced was CD8+ T cells sorted from blood. The origin of the receptors is a human donor in good health.

This chain connects TRBV29-1 to TRBJ1-1; no clear D. Between the trimmed V and J ends, which lost 4 bases and 7 bases, there was a span of 10 bases. CDR1 is SQVTM, CDR2 ANQGSEA, per germline. This CDR3 is 11 amino acids long. The CDR3 nucleotides read TGCAGCGTTGGAGGAGAGGGTGAAGCTTTCTTT. As protein: CSVGGEGEAFF.

This clone was detected a few times. Written as DNA, the CDR3 is TGCAGCGTTGAAGCCCGACAGGGTGATGGTGGCTACACCTTC. It specifies CSVEARQGDGGYTF. The chain uses TRBV29-1 and TRBJ1-2; TRBD1 aligns across 7 bases. The J segment lost 7 bases and the V segment lost 1 base, leaving 9 bases of the junction unmatched. The CDR3 is 14 residues long. Germline V lookup: CDR1 SQVTM, CDR2 ANQGSEA. Full variable domain (remainder filled in from reference TRBV29-1 and TRBJ1-2): SAVISQKPSRDICQRGTSLTIQCQVDSQVTMMFWYRQQPGQSLTLIATANQGSEATYESGFVIDKFPISRPNLTFSTLTVSNMSPEDSSIYLCSVEARQGDGGYTFGSGTRLTVV.

This chain connects TRBV2 to TRBJ1-5, with D uncertain. With 4 bases removed from V and 6 bases from J, the gap between germline ends came to 19 bases. This CDR3 spans 16 amino acids. Germline CDR1 SNHLY, CDR2 FYNNEI. The CDR3 DNA reads TGTGCCAGCAGTGTATATGTGGGTAAGAGGAGTCAGCCCCAGCATTTT. Amino acids: CASSVYVGKRSQPQHF.

The chain employs TRBV6-6 and TRBJ2-2; D may be TRBD2 (5 bases). Trimming stripped 0 bases from V and 6 bases from J, with 8 bases between. Per germline, CDR1 MNHNY and CDR2 SVGAGI (reference sequence). The CDR3 runs to 14 residues. CDR3 bases: TGTGCCAGCAGTTACTCGAACGGGGCCGGGGAGCTGTTTTTT. It codes for CASSYSNGAGELFF.

This sequence joins TRBV27 and TRBJ1-5; unclear D gene. The V gene lost 2 bases and the J gene lost 4 bases, with 6 bases spanning the gap. Germline-derived CDR1 and CDR2 are MNHEY and SMNVEV (reference sequence). The length of the CDR3 is 13 residues. The CDR3 region has the DNA TGTGCCAGCAGTTTAAACGAAAATCAGCCCCAGCATTTT. Translating it yields CASSLNENQPQHF.

The CDR3 DNA sequence: TGTGCCAGCAGCCAGGGGGCGCGCACTGAAGCTTTCTTT. This translates into CASSQGARTEAFF. V gene TRBV2 combines with J gene TRBJ1-1; 8 bases fit TRBD1. Germline trimming cut 6 bases from V and 4 bases from J; bases unmatched to any gene: 4. Germline assignment: CDR1 SNHLY and CDR2 FYNNEI. The CDR3 runs 13 residues. The whole variable domain, remainder taken from reference TRBV2 and TRBJ1-1, is EPEVTQTPSHQVTQMGQEVILRCVPISNHLYFYWYRQILGQKVEFLVSFYNNEISEKSEIFDDQFSVERPDGSNFTLKIRSTKLEDSAMYFCASSQGARTEAFFGQGTRLTVV.

This clone has only one observation. This sequence joins TRBV4-1 and TRBJ1-5, with a tentative D call TRBD1 (6 bases). Trimming left V 1 base short and J 7 bases short, with 11 bases between. The CDR3 sequence is 14 residues long. Per the germline V gene, CDR1 is MGHRA and CDR2 is YSYEKL. The CDR3 DNA reads TGCGCCAGCAGCCAAGTGGGGGGGCTACAGCCCCAGCATTTT. Translation gives CASSQVGGLQPQHF.

V gene TRBV9 combines with J gene TRBJ2-5; 7 nucleotides align to TRBD2. Germline trimming cut 7 bases from V and 3 bases from J; bases unmatched to any gene: 0. This CDR3 is built from 11 residues. Germline CDR1 SGDLS, CDR2 YYNGEE. CDR3 DNA sequence: TGTGCCAGCGGGAGGGAAGAGACCCAGTACTTC. This sequence encodes CASGREETQYF.

The V and J genes are TRBV5-1 and TRBJ1-1, with unresolved D. CDR3 size: 14 residues. V was trimmed by 0 bases and J by 7 bases, leaving 13 bases between them. Germline CDR1 reads SGHRS; CDR2 reads YFSETQ. The CDR3 protein is CASSLESGWSEAFF. DNA for the CDR3: TGCGCCAGCAGCTTGGAGTCGGGGTGGAGTGAAGCTTTCTTT.

The chain uses TRBV19 and TRBJ1-1; a weak D match, TRBD1 (5 bases). Trimming took off 4 bases at V and 0 bases at J, with 6 bases between the two ends. The CDR3 contains 13 residues. Looked up from germline, CDR1 is LNHDA and CDR2 is SQIVND (reference sequence). The CDR3 loop is CASSTGVNTEAFF. CDR3 nucleotides: TGTGCCAGTAGTACGGGGGTGAACACTGAAGCTTTCTTT.

This clone was observed a few times. The CDR3 region has the DNA TGTGCCAGCAGTGAAGCTGTCGCGGGACTGTCCCAGCATTTT. This sequence encodes CASSEAVAGLSQHF. This rearrangement joins TRBV6-1 to TRBJ1-5; a weak D match, TRBD1 (5 bases). This CDR3 is built from 14 residues. Trimming removed 0 bases from V and 11 bases from J, with 14 bases in between. The germline V gene has CDR1 MNHNS and CDR2 SASEGT.

This rearrangement joins TRBV6-5 to TRBJ2-1; D not resolved. Trimming removed 2 bases from V and 6 bases from J, with 11 bases in between. Germline V gives CDR1 MNHEY, CDR2 SVGAGI. CDR3 size: 14 residues. The chain's CDR3 is CASSYVQRGNEQFF. CDR3 DNA: TGTGCCAGCAGTTACGTCCAGCGAGGCAATGAGCAGTTCTTC.

This chain uses TRBV6-5 with TRBJ2-5; D might be TRBD1 (6 bases). This CDR3 is built from 13 residues. Trimming stripped 6 bases from V and 5 bases from J, with 13 bases between. Germline V CDR1 and CDR2: MNHEY, SVGAGI. The DNA for the CDR3 is TGTGCCAGCAGATACCCAGGGGTGGAGACCCAGTACTTC. Residues: CASRYPGVETQYF.

This clone turned up a few times. V and J are TRBV5-1 and TRBJ2-1, with 8 bases identical to TRBD1. From germline, CDR1 is SGHRS and CDR2 YFSETQ. With V trimmed by 1 base and J by 1 base, 1 base remained unmatched. The CDR3 contains 15 residues. CDR3 residues: CASSLTGGSYNEQFF. The CDR3 region has the DNA TGCGCCAGCAGCTTGACAGGGGGGTCCTACAATGAGCAGTTCTTC. Variable domain in full (rest from reference TRBV5-1 and TRBJ2-1): KAGVTQTPRYLIKTRGQQVTLSCSPISGHRSVSWYQQTPGQGLQFLFEYFSETQRNKGNFPGRFSGRQFSNSRSEMNVSTLELGDSALYLCASSLTGGSYNEQFFGPGTRLTVL.

The sample holds a few counts of this clone. The V call is TRBV9, the J call TRBJ1-2, with D tentatively TRBD1 (5 bases). CDR3 size: 13 residues. Trimming pared 7 bases from V and 4 bases from J, leaving 14 bases between. Germline loops: CDR1 SGDLS, CDR2 YYNGEE. This chain's CDR3 is CASDGGAPYGYTF. The CDR3 DNA follows: TGTGCCAGCGATGGAGGGGCGCCCTATGGCTACACCTTC.

The CDR3 region is CSAAEGPRGFF. CDR3 nucleotides: TGCAGCGCTGCGGAAGGACCGCGAGGGTTCTTC. The J gene is TRBJ2-1, the V gene TRBV29-1, with unresolved D. This CDR3 has 11 residues. Trimming took 7 bases from V and 15 from J, leaving 19 bases between them. Germline V gives CDR1 SQVTM, CDR2 ANQGSEA.

This clone was observed a few times. The gene calls are TRBV29-1 and TRBJ2-1; 10 positions agree with TRBD1. The CDR3 runs 12 residues. Trimming removed 8 bases from V and 10 bases from J; junction bases left unmatched: 8. CDR1 is SQVTM and CDR2 is ANQGSEA in the germline V gene. This CDR3 is CSYATGGREQFF. The CDR3 coding sequence is TGCAGCTACGCGACAGGGGGCAGGGAGCAGTTCTTC.

The J gene is TRBJ1-1, the V gene TRBV6-1; D may be TRBD1 (5 bases). This CDR3 has 13 residues. The ends were cut back, 6 bases at V and 6 bases at J, with 14 bases in the middle. Germline values: CDR1 MNHNS, CDR2 SASEGT. Here the CDR3 reads CASSRRGAPEAFF. Written as DNA, the CDR3 is TGTGCCAGCAGCCGTCGGGGCGCCCCTGAAGCTTTCTTT.

The chain joins TRBV27 to TRBJ2-3, with TRBD2 matching over 7 bases. Germline trimming cut 2 bases from V and 2 bases from J; bases unmatched to any gene: 4. CDR1 is MNHEY and CDR2 is SMNVEV in the germline V gene (reference sequence). The CDR3 length is 15 residues. The CDR3 reads CASSLLAEVTDTQYF. CDR3 bases: TGTGCCAGCAGTTTACTAGCGGAGGTCACAGATACGCAGTATTTT.